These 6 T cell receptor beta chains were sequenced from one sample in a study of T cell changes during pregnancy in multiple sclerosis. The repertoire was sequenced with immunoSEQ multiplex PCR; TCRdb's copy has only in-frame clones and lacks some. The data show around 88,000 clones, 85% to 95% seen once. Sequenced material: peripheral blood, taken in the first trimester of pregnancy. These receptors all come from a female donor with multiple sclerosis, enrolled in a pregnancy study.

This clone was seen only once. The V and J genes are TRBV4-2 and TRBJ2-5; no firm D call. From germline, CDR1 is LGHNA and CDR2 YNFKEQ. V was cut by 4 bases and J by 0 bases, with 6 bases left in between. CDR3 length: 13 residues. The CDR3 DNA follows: TGTGCCAGCAGCCCAGTGGACCAAGAGACCCAGTACTTC. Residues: CASSPVDQETQYF.

CDR3 sequence reads: CASSVDTQYF. The CDR3 DNA is TGTGCCAGCAGCGTAGATACGCAGTATTTT. V usage is TRBV2 and J usage is TRBJ2-3; no definite D call. The CDR3 is 10 residues long. V shed 6 bases and J shed 5 bases, with 3 bases lying between them. Germline V gene data show CDR1 as SNHLY and CDR2 as FYNNEI.

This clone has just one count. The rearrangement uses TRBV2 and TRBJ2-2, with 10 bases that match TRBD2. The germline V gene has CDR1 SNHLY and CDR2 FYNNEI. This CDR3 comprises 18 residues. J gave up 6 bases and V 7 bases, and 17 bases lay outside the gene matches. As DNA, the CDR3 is TGTGCCAGCAAGGGGTCGACCGTAGCGGGAGGCGGTGCCGGGGAGCTGTTTTTT. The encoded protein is CASKGSTVAGGGAGELFF.

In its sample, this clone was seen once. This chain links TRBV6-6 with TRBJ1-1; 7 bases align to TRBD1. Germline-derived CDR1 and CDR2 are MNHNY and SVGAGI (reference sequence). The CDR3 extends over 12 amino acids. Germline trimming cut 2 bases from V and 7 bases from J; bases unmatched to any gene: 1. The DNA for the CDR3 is TGTGCCAGCAGTTACAACAGGGGTGAAGCTTTCTTT. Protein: CASSYNRGEAFF.

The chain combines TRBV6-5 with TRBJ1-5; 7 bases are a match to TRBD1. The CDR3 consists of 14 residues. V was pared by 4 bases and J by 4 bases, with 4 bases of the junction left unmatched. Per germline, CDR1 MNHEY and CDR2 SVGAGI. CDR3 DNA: TGTGCCAGCAGTTTAGGACAGGTTAATCAGCCCCAGCATTTT. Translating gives CASSLGQVNQPQHF.

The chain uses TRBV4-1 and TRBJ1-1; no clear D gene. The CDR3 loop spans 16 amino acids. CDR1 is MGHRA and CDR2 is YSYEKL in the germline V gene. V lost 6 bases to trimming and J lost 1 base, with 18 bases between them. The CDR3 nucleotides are TGCGCCAGCAGTAGTATTTTGAAATCAGGGAACACTGAAGCTTTCTTT. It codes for CASSSILKSGNTEAFF.